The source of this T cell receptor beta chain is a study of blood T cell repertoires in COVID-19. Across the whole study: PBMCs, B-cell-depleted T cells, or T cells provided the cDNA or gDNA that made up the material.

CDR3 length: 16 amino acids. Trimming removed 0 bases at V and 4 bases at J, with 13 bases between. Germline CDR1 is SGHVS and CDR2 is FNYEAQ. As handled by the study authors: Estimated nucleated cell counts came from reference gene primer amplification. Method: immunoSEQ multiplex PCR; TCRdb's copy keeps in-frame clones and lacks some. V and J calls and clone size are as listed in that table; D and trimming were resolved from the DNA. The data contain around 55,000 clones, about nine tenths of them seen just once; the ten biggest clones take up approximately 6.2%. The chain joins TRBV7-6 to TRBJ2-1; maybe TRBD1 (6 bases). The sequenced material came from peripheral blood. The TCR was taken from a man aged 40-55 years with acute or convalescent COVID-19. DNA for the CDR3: TGTGCCAGCAGCTTAGCGCTACAGGGAAATTACAATGAGCAGTTCTTC. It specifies CASSLALQGNYNEQFF.